Below are 2 T cell receptor beta chains sequenced from a single sample in a study of shared clonotypes between healthy human individuals. Generated by immunoSEQ multiplex PCR, the TCRdb table keeps only in-frame clones and is missing some. The data hold hundreds of thousands of clones, with about 80% observed a single time. The specimen sequenced was PBMCs. The receptor source for this set is a woman between 40 and 50 years old in good health. Some clones in this sample may be carry-over from other donors' samples.

This chain connects TRBV19 to TRBJ2-1; the match to TRBD2 covers 9 bases. V lost 5 bases, J lost 5 bases, and 4 bases stayed unmatched. From germline, CDR1 is LNHDA and CDR2 SQIVND (reference sequence). The CDR3 sequence is 14 residues long. The CDR3 reads CASSPWTSDNEQFF. Here the CDR3 DNA reads TGTGCCAGTAGTCCCTGGACTAGCGACAATGAGCAGTTCTTC.

The chain employs TRBV4-3 and TRBJ2-1, with D hard to call. The germline V gene encodes CDR1 LGHNA and CDR2 YSLEER. CDR3 length: 13 amino acids. The V end lost 1 base, the J end lost 9 bases, and 10 bases lay between the germline ends. The DNA of the CDR3 is TGCGCCAGCAGCCAAGTTGGCGCAGGTGAGCAGTTCTTC. It yields the protein CASSQVGAGEQFF.